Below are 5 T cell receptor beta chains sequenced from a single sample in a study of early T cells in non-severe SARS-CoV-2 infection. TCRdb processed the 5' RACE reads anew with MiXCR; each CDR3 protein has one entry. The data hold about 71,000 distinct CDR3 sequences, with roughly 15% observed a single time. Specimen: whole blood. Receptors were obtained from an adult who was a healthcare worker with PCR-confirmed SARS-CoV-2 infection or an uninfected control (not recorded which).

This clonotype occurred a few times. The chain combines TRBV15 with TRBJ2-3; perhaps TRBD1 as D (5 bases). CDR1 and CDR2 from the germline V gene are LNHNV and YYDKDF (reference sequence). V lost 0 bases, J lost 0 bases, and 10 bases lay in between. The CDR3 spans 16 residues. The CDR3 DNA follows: TGTGCCACCAGCAGAGATTTACGACAGAGCACAGATACGCAGTATTTT. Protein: CATSRDLRQSTDTQYF.

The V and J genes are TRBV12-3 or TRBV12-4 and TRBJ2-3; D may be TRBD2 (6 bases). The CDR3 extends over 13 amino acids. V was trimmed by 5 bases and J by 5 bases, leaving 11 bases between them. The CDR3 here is CASSPDYVDTQYF. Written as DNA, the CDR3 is TGTGCCAGCAGTCCGGACTATGTAGATACGCAGTATTTT.

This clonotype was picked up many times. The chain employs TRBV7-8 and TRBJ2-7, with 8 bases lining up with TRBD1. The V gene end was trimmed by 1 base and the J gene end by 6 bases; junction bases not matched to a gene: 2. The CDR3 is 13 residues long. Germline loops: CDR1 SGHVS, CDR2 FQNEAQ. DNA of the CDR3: TGTGCCAGCAGCTTAGGGACAGGGAGCGAGCAGTACTTC. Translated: CASSLGTGSEQYF.

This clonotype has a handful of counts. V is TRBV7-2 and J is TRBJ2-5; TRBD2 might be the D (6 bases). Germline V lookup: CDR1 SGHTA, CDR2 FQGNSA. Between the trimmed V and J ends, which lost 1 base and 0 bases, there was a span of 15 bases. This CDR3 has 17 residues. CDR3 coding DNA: TGTGCCAGCAGCTTAGTGGCTGGTGGGGGGTACCAAGAGACCCAGTACTTC. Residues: CASSLVAGGGYQETQYF.

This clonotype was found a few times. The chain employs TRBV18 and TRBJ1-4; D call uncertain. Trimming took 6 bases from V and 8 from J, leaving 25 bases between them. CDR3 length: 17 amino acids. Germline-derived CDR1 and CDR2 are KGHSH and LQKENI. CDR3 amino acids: CASSPNPLTYQEEKLFF. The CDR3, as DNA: TGTGCCAGCTCCCCGAACCCCCTAACCTATCAGGAGGAAAAACTGTTTTTT.